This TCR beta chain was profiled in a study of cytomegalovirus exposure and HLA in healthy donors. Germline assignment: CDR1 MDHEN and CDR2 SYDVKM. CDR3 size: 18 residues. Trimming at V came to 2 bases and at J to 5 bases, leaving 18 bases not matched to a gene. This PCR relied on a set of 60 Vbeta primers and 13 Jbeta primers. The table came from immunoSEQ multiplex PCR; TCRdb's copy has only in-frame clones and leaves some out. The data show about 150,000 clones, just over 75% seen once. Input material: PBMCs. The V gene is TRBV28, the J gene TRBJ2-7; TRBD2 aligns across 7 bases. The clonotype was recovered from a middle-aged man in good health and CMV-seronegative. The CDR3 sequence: CASSLGPPFSGGRHEQYF. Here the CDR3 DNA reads TGTGCCAGCAGTTTAGGGCCCCCCTTCAGTGGCGGGAGACACGAGCAGTACTTC.